This T cell receptor beta chain originates from a study of CD4 T cells in relation to SARS-CoV-2 and coronaviruses (dated by TCRdb to about 2021). Regarding the research as a whole: The ViraFEST assay cultured PBMCs with antigen for nine to eleven days, then sequenced TCR beta CDR3s to find antigen-specific clonal expansions. The negative reference condition was either a culture with an HIV-1 Nef peptide pool or a culture with no peptide. Patient-derived lymphoblastoid cell lines were used to map the HLA restriction of shared crossreactive spike epitopes. The study assessed, at the TCR clonotype level, memory CD4+ T cell crossreactivity between SARS-CoV-2 and common cold coronavirus spike proteins. The Adaptive Biotechnologies TCR-sequencing kit was used to sequence samples from three pre-COVID donors and the naive versus memory experiments, while other data came from Illumina-based sequencing. A different TCR-beta assay, based on Illumina, was used to sequence expansion assays from other donors in the study. Study-level results and caveats: Because no donor provided both pre-pandemic and post-infection samples, tracing the source of pre-existing responses was limited. Crossreactivity analysis centred on spike protein, so crossreactivity against other viral proteins was not assessed. In roughly 65% of donors, memory CD4+ clonotypes turned up that crossrecognized SARS-CoV-2 and at least one common cold coronavirus spike. Small numbers of patients and of tested TCRs limited the study. Compared with monoreactive clones, crossreactive clones had significantly weaker SARS-CoV-2-driven expansion, a result consistent with antigenic imprinting.

This clone was seen only a few times. Its antigen is not yet known. One base away there is no much larger clone; base qualities are not given. CDR1 and CDR2, looked up from the germline V gene, are SGHRS and YFSETQ. The CDR3 spans 14 residues, from the cysteine through the phenylalanine. This entry keeps only the CDR3 DNA: 42 bases, framed from base 1. V is shortened by 3 bases, J by 4 bases, and the region joining them spans 13 bases. CD4+ T cells from unexposed donors were collected before the COVID-19 pandemic (2011-2018). Following 10 days of culture, the EasySep CD4+ T cell isolation kit was used to isolate CD4+ T cells. As cell numbers permitted, CD4+ T cells from unexposed donors were tested for reactivity to SARS-CoV-2 S and N and to four common cold coronavirus spike pools. Each well held some 1.9 million PBMCs cultured in IMDM containing around 4.9% human AB serum and 7.5 to 10 IU/ml IL-2. Half of the culture medium was replaced with fresh IL-2-containing medium on days 3 and 7. In general, triplicate replicate wells were used for every peptide culture condition. Leukapheresis product for the unexposed donors was bought commercially. Ficoll-Paque PLUS gradient centrifugation was used to isolate PBMCs from leukapheresis product or whole blood. PBMCs were either cryopreserved at -140°C or used fresh in the expansion assay. The QIAamp Micro DNA Kit was used to extract genomic DNA from the CD4+ T cells.

Library preparation employed the immunoSEQ multiplex PCR assay. As for the authors' bioinformatics: Preprocessing removed nonproductive sequences and CDR3s not starting with C, not ending with F or W, or shorter than 7 amino acids. Antigen-specific clonotypes were called with the MANAFEST web app, based on expansion relative to reference and other culture wells. A clone was considered positive if the clone showed significant expansion compared with the reference culture in 2 of 3 replicate wells at an FDR below 0.05. Positive clones also required significant expansion versus all other tandem wells and an odds ratio above 5. CDR3 homology was measured as pairwise Levenshtein distance, computed with the stringdist R package after trimming three terminal residues from each end. As stored in TCRdb, this immuneACCESS dataset retains in-frame rearrangements with V and J assigned. A fraction of the clones does not appear; measured against another copy, unresolved V genes explain less than half of the discrepancy, and the remainder lacks a known reason. That table gives V, J and clone size, and the DNA gave D and trimming. This sample gives about 21,000 clones in total; 78% of them show up just once. Together, the top ten hold approximately 15% of the sample.

Specimen: CD4+ T cells from PBMCs, cultured in vitro. The origin of this receptor is a human donor in good health. The chain employs TRBV5-1 and TRBJ2-5, with TRBD1 tentatively as D gene (5 bases match). CDR3 reads: CASSSQGSGETQYF. The nucleotides read TGCGCCAGCAGCTCCCAGGGAAGTGGAGAGACCCAGTACTTC.